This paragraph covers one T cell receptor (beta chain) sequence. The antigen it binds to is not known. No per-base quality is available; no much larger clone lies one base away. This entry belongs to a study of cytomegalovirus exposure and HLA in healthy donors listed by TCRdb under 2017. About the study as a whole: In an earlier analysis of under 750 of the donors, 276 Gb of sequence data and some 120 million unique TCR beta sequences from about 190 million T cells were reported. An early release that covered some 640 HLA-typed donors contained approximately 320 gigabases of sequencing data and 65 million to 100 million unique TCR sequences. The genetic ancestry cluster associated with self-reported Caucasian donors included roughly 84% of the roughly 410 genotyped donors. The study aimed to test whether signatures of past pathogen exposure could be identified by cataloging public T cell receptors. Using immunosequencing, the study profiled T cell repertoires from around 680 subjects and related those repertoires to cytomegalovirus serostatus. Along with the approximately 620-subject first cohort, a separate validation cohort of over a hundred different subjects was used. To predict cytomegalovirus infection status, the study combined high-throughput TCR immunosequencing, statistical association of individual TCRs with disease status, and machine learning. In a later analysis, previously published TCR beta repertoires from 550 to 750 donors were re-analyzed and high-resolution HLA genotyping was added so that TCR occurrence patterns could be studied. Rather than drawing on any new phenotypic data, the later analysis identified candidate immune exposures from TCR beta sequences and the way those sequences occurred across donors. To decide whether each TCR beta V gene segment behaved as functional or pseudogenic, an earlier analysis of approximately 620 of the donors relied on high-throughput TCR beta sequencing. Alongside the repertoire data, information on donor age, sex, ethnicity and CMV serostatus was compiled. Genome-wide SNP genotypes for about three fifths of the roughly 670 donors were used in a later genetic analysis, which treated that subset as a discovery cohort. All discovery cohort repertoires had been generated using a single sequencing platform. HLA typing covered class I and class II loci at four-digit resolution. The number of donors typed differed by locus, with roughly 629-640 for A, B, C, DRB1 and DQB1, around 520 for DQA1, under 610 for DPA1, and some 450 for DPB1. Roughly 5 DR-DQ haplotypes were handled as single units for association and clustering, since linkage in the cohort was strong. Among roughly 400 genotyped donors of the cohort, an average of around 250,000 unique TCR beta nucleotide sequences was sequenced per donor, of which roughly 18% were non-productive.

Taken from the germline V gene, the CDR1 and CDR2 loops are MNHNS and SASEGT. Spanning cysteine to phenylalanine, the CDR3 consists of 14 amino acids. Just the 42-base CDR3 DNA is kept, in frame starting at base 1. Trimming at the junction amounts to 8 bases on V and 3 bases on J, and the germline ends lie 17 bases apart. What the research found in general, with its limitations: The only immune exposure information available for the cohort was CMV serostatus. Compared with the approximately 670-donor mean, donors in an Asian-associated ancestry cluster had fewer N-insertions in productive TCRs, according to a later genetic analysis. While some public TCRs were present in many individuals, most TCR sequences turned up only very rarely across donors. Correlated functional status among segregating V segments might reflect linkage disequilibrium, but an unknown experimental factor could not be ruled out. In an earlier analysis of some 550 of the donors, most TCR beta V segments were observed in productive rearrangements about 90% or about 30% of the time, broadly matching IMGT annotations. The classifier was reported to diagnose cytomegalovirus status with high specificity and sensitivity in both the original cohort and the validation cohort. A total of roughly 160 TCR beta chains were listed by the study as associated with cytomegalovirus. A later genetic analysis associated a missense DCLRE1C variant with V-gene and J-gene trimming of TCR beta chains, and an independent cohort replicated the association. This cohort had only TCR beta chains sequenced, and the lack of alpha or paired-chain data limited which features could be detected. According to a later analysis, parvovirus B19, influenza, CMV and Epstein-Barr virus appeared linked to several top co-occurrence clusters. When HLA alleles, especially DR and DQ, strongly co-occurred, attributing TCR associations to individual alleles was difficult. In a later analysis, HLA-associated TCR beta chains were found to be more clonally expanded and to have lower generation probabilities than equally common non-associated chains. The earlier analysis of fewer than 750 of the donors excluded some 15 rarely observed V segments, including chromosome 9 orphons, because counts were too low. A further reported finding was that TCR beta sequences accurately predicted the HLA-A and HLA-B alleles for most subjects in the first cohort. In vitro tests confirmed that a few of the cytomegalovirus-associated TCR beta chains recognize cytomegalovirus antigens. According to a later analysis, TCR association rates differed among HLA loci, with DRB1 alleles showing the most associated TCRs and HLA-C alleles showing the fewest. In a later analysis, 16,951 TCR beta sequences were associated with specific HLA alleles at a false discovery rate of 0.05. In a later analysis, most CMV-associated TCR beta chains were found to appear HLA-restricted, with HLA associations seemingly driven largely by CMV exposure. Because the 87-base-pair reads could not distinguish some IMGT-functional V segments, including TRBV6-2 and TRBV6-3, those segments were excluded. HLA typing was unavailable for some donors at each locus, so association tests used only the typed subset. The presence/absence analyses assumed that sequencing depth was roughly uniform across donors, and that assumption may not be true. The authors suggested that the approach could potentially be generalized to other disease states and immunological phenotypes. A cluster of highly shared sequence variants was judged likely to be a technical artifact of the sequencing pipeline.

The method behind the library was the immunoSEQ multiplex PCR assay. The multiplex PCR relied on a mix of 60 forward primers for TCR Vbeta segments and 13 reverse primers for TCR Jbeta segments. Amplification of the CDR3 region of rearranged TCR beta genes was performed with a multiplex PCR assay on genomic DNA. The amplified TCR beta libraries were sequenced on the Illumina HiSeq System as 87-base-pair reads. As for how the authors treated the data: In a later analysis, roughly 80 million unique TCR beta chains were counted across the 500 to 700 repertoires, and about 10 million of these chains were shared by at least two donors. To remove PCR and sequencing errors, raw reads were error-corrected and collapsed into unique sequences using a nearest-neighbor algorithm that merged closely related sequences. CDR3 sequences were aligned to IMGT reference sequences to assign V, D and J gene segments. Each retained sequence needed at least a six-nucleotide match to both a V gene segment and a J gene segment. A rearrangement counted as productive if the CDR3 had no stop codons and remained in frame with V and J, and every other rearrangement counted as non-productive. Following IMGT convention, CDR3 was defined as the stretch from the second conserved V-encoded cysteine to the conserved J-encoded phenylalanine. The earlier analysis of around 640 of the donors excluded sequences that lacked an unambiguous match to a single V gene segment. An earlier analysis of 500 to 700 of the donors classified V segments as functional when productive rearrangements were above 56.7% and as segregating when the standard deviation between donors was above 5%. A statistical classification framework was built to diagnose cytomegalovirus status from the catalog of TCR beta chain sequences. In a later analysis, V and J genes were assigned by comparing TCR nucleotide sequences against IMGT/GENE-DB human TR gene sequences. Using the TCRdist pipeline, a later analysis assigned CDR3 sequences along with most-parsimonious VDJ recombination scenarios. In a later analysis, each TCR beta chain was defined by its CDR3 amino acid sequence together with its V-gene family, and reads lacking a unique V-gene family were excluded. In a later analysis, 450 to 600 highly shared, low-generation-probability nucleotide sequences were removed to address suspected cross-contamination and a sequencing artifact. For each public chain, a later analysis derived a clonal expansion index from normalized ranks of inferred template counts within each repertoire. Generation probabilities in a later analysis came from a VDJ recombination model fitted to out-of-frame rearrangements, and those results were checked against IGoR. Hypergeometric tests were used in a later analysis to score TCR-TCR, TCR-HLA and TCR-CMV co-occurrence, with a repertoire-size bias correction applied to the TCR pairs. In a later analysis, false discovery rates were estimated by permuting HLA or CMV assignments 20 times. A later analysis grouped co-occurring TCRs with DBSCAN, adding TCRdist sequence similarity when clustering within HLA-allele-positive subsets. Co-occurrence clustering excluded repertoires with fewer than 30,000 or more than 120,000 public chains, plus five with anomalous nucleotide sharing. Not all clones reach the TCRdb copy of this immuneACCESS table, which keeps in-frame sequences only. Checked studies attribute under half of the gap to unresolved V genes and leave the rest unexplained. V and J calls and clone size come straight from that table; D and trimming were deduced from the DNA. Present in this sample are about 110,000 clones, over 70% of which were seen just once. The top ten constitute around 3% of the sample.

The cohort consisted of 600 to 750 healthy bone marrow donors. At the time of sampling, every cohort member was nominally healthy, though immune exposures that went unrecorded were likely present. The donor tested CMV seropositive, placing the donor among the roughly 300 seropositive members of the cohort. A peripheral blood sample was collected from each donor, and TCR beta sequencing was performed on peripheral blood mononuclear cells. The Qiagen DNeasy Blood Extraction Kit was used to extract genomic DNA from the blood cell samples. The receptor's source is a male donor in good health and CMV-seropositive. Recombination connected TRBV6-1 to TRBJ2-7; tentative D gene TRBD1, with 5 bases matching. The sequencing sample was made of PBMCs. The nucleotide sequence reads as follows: TGTGCCAGCCGCCGCGGCAGGGCAATCTACGAGCAGTACTTC. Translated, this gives CASRRGRAIYEQYF.